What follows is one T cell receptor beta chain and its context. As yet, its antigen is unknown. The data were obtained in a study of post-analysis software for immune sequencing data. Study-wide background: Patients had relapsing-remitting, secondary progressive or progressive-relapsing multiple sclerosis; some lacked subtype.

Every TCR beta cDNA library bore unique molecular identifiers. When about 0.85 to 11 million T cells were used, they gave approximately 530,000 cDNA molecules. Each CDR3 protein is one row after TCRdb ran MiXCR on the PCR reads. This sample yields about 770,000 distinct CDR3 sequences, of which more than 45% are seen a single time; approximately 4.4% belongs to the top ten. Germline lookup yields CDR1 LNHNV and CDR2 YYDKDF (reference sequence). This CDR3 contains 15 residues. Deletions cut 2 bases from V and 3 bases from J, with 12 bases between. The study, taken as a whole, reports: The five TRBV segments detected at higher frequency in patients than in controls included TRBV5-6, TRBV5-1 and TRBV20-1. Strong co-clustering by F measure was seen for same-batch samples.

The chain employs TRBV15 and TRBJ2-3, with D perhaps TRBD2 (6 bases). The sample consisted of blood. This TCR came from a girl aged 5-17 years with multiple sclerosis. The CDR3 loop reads CATSRTGVRTDTQYF. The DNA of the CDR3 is TGTGCCACCAGCAGAACGGGAGTACGAACAGATACGCAGTATTTT. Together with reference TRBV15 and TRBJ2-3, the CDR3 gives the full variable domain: DAMVIQNPRYQVTQFGKPVTLSCSQTLNHNVMYWYQQKSSQAPKLLFHYYDKDFNNEADTPDNFQSRRPNTSFCFLDIRSPGLGDTAMYLCATSRTGVRTDTQYFGPGTRLTVL.